The 30 T cell receptor beta chains reported below all come from one sample, sequenced in a study of cytomegalovirus exposure and HLA in healthy donors. Amplification used 60 Vbeta primers and 13 Jbeta primers. Here immunoSEQ multiplex PCR was the method, and the copy in TCRdb shows in-frame clones only, minus some. The table records about 160,000 clones, around 80% of them present only once. The sample was PBMCs. The origin of the receptors is a young man in good health and CMV-seropositive.

The V and J genes are TRBV6-5 and TRBJ2-7; TRBD2 matches 10 bases. Trimming took 7 bases from V and 0 from J; bases not matched to a gene: 3. Germline CDR1 is MNHEY and CDR2 is SVGAGI. This CDR3 is 14 amino acids long. CDR3 nucleotide sequence: TGTGCCAGCACCAGGACTAGCGGCTCCTACGAGCAGTACTTC. This gives the protein CASTRTSGSYEQYF.

This clone has just a few counts. Mismatch with germline at one junction end may stem from a read error. This chain joins TRBV11-2 and TRBJ1-2; 7 bases are a match to TRBD1. This CDR3 comprises 16 residues. In germline, CDR1 is SGHAT, CDR2 FQNNGV. CDR3 bases: TGTACCAGCAGCCCAAGTGGGGACAGAGGCAACTATGGCTACACCTTC. Translation gives CTSSPSGDRGNYGYTF.

V is TRBV5-5 and J is TRBJ2-7, with TRBD1 as a possible D gene (6 bases). CDR3 length equals 13 residues. From germline, CDR1 is SGHKS and CDR2 YYEKEE (reference sequence). V was trimmed by 2 bases and J by 4 bases, leaving 10 bases between them. This CDR3 is CASSLTGIYEQYF. CDR3 sequence (DNA): TGTGCCAGCAGCTTAACAGGGATTTACGAGCAGTACTTC.

The chain recombines TRBV2 with TRBJ2-1; possibly TRBD2 for D (6 bases). Germline values: CDR1 SNHLY, CDR2 FYNNEI. Trimming left V 2 bases short and J 7 bases short, with 9 bases between. The CDR3 length is 13 residues. CDR3 region: CASSEWRDNEQFF. CDR3 nucleotide sequence: TGTGCCAGCAGTGAATGGAGGGATAATGAGCAGTTCTTC. The variable domain in full, completed from reference TRBV2 and TRBJ2-1, reads EPEVTQTPSHQVTQMGQEVILRCVPISNHLYFYWYRQILGQKVEFLVSFYNNEISEKSEIFDDQFSVERPDGSNFTLKIRSTKLEDSAMYFCASSEWRDNEQFFGPGTRLTVL.

The V and J genes are TRBV7-9 and TRBJ2-5; D may be TRBD2 (5 bases). CDR3 length: 14 residues. Germline lookup yields CDR1 SEHNR and CDR2 FQNEAQ (reference sequence). V was cut by 1 base and J by 5 bases, with 11 bases left in between. CDR3 in amino acids: CASSLVGEGETQYF. For the CDR3, the DNA is TGTGCCAGCAGCTTAGTGGGAGAAGGGGAGACCCAGTACTTC.

The gene calls are TRBV4-2 and TRBJ1-5; possible D gene TRBD1, 5 bases. Germline-derived CDR1 and CDR2 are LGHNA and YNFKEQ. The CDR3 extends over 14 amino acids. With 1 base removed from V and 5 bases from J, the gap between germline ends came to 9 bases. CDR3 residues: CASSQVEGHQPQHF. In nucleotides, the CDR3 is TGTGCCAGCAGCCAAGTGGAGGGGCATCAGCCCCAGCATTTT.

This chain uses TRBV6-5 with TRBJ2-3; TRBD2 matches at 12 bases. The V and J ends lost 2 bases and 4 bases, in that order; junction bases with no gene match: 1. CDR3 size: 15 residues. The germline V gene encodes CDR1 MNHEY and CDR2 SVGAGI. The CDR3 reads CASSYPSGGADTQYF. The CDR3 DNA sequence: TGTGCCAGCAGTTACCCTAGCGGGGGGGCAGATACGCAGTATTTT.

This sequence joins TRBV9 and TRBJ1-4; 9 bases agree with TRBD1. The J segment lost 8 bases and the V segment lost 2 bases, leaving 7 bases of the junction unmatched. Germline values: CDR1 SGDLS, CDR2 YYNGEE. This CDR3 is built from 15 residues. The CDR3 sequence is CASSVTTGGGEKLFF. As DNA, the CDR3 is TGTGCCAGCAGCGTCACGACAGGGGGAGGAGAAAAACTGTTTTTT.

J is TRBJ1-1 and V is TRBV6-6; D uncertain. Trimming removed 5 bases at V and 1 base at J, with 11 bases between. The CDR3 is 14 residues long. Germline V gene lookup returns CDR1 MNHNY and CDR2 SVGAGI (reference sequence). The CDR3 protein is CASSLLGGNTEAFF. DNA of the CDR3: TGTGCCAGCAGTCTACTAGGCGGGAACACTGAAGCTTTCTTT.

This chain uses TRBV4-1 with TRBJ2-7, with TRBD2 identical over 7 bases. Germline-derived CDR1 and CDR2 are MGHRA and YSYEKL. Germline trimming cut 1 base from V and 1 base from J; bases unmatched to any gene: 16. The CDR3 extends over 19 amino acids. CDR3 sequence reads: CASSQVLPSGLGVSYEQYF. The CDR3 coding sequence is TGCGCCAGCAGCCAAGTTTTACCTAGCGGACTCGGAGTATCCTACGAGCAGTACTTC.

V usage is TRBV7-3 and J usage is TRBJ1-1; D is unresolved. The CDR3 totals 13 residues. Germline CDR1 is SGHTA and CDR2 is FQGTGA. V was pared by 2 bases and J by 1 base, with 5 bases between. The CDR3 is CASSLSQNTEAFF. DNA for the CDR3: TGTGCCAGCAGCTTATCCCAGAACACTGAAGCTTTCTTT.

The genes are TRBV6-5 and TRBJ2-5, with 7 bases that match TRBD2. Germline CDR1 and CDR2: MNHEY and SVGAGI. V shed 0 bases and J 1 base; nucleotides not matched to a gene: 2. This CDR3 is 15 amino acids long. CDR3 sequence: CASSYSSSGQETQYF. CDR3 coding DNA: TGTGCCAGCAGTTACTCGTCTAGCGGCCAAGAGACCCAGTACTTC.

V is TRBV2 and J is TRBJ1-1; TRBD1 matches at 8 bases. V dropped 3 bases and J dropped 0; count of bases not matched to a gene: 6. This CDR3 spans 16 amino acids. From germline, CDR1 is SNHLY and CDR2 FYNNEI. The CDR3 DNA is TGTGCCAGCAGTGACAGGACAGGGACCCTGAACACTGAAGCTTTCTTT. It encodes CASSDRTGTLNTEAFF.

V and J are TRBV5-1 and TRBJ2-1, with D uncertain. CDR1 is SGHRS and CDR2 is YFSETQ in the germline V gene. This CDR3 region has 17 residues. The V end was cut by 0 bases, the J end by 5 bases, with 18 bases between. CDR3 sequence reads: CASSLVTTPGMDNEQFF. Here the CDR3 DNA reads TGCGCCAGCAGCTTGGTTACTACCCCTGGAATGGACAATGAGCAGTTCTTC.

The chain uses TRBV5-4 and TRBJ1-1; 8 bases map to TRBD1. Germline V gene lookup returns CDR1 SGHNT and CDR2 YYREEE (reference sequence). This CDR3 spans 16 amino acids. V lost 5 bases and J lost 4; bases outside the gene matches: 13. The CDR3 DNA sequence: TGTGCCAGCAGGCCAGGGGGCAATTATCAGGGCACTGAAGCTTTCTTT. It yields the protein CASRPGGNYQGTEAFF.

V gene TRBV7-3 combines with J gene TRBJ1-2, with 8 bases fitting TRBD1. J was trimmed by 4 bases and V by 5 bases; bases with no gene match: 6. CDR1 is SGHTA and CDR2 is FQGTGA in the germline V gene. This CDR3 spans 14 amino acids. CDR3 residues: CASSPTGAGYGYTF. The CDR3 DNA reads TGTGCCAGCAGCCCGACAGGGGCAGGCTATGGCTACACCTTC.

This chain connects TRBV10-3 to TRBJ1-5, with D perhaps matching TRBD1 (6 bases). Germline V gene data show CDR1 as ENHRY and CDR2 as SYGVKD. The CDR3 length is 14 residues. V lost 6 bases to trimming and J lost 0 bases, with 9 bases between them. CDR3 in amino acids: CAISPDSSNQPQHF. In DNA form, the CDR3 reads TGTGCCATCAGCCCGGACAGTAGCAATCAGCCCCAGCATTTT.

The sample holds one count of this clone. The V gene is TRBV10-1, the J gene TRBJ2-7; 15 nucleotides agree with TRBD2. The CDR3 has 15 residues. Trimming removed 2 bases from V and 4 bases from J; junction bases left unmatched: 0. Germline CDR1 WNHNN, CDR2 SYGVQD (reference sequence). CDR3 sequence (DNA): TGCGCCAGCAGTGAGGGGACTAGCGGGAGGTACGAGCAGTACTTC. This gives the protein CASSEGTSGRYEQYF.

The V gene is TRBV6-5, the J gene TRBJ2-2; D is ambiguous. The CDR3 totals 12 residues. Per germline, CDR1 MNHEY and CDR2 SVGAGI. Between the trimmed V and J ends, which lost 5 bases and 6 bases, there was a span of 7 bases. CDR3 in DNA: TGTGCCAGCAGTCCAATCCCCGGGGAGCTGTTTTTT. Translation: CASSPIPGELFF.

This rearrangement joins TRBV6-5 to TRBJ1-1; D ambiguous. The germline V and J ends were trimmed by 10 bases and 10 bases, with 19 bases remaining between them. CDR3 length equals 12 residues. The V gene's germline CDR1 is MNHEY and CDR2 SVGAGI. The CDR3 sequence: CAIHPTGLPAFF. The DNA of the CDR3 is TGTGCCATTCACCCTACGGGATTGCCAGCTTTCTTT.

The V call is TRBV5-1, the J call TRBJ2-1, with TRBD2 identical over 11 bases. Germline CDR1 reads SGHRS; CDR2 reads YFSETQ. The CDR3 runs 15 residues. V lost 2 bases and J lost 8; bases outside the gene matches: 6. CDR3 in amino acids: CASSFSGGAVDEQFF. CDR3 coding DNA: TGCGCCAGCAGCTTTAGCGGGGGGGCCGTAGATGAGCAGTTCTTC.

The chain has TRBV5-4 and TRBJ2-5; 7 bases agree with TRBD2. Germline CDR1 reads SGHNT; CDR2 reads YYREEE (reference sequence). After removal of 4 bases from V and 0 bases from J, the junction contained 3 bases not matched to a gene. The CDR3 covers 14 residues. This CDR3 is CASSRGGDQETQYF. The CDR3 DNA reads TGTGCCAGCAGCCGCGGGGGAGACCAAGAGACCCAGTACTTC.

This chain uses TRBV19 with TRBJ1-1; no clear D. Trimming removed 1 base from V and 4 bases from J, with 7 bases in between. The length of the CDR3 is 13 residues. CDR1 and CDR2 from the germline V gene are LNHDA and SQIVND (reference sequence). The CDR3 DNA sequence: TGTGCCAGTAGTATAGGAGCAGGCACTGAAGCTTTCTTT. Amino acid sequence: CASSIGAGTEAFF.

The rearrangement links TRBV19 to TRBJ2-4, with 10 bases lining up with TRBD2. The germline CDR1 and CDR2 sequences are LNHDA and SQIVND (reference sequence). The trim removed 4 bases at V and 7 bases at J, leaving 7 bases unmatched. This CDR3 contains 15 residues. CDR3 DNA sequence: TGTGCCAGTAGTACGGAAGGACTAGCGGCCAACATTCAGTACTTC. Translating gives CASSTEGLAANIQYF. The full variable domain, with the rest looked up from reference TRBV19 and TRBJ2-4, is DGGITQSPKYLFRKEGQNVTLSCEQNLNHDAMYWYRQDPGQGLRLIYYSQIVNDFQKGDIAEGYSVSREKKESFPLTVTSAQKNPTAFYLCASSTEGLAANIQYFGAGTRLSVL.

This chain joins TRBV28 and TRBJ2-2; D gene unclear. CDR1 is MDHEN and CDR2 is SYDVKM in the germline V gene. Trimming cost V 3 bases and J 0 bases, with 2 bases left between them. The CDR3 totals 13 residues. The CDR3 bases are TGTGCCAGCAGTTTCTCGAACACCGGGGAGCTGTTTTTT. This sequence encodes CASSFSNTGELFF.

V is TRBV27 and J is TRBJ2-7, with 7 nucleotides matching TRBD1. Germline V gene data show CDR1 as MNHEY and CDR2 as SMNVEV (reference sequence). This CDR3 is built from 15 residues. Trimming took 4 bases from V and 5 from J; bases not matched to a gene: 11. The CDR3 is CASSSSPTGADEQYF. DNA for the CDR3: TGTGCCAGCAGTTCCTCCCCTACAGGGGCCGACGAGCAGTACTTC.

This clone was seen a handful of times. The chain recombines TRBV27 with TRBJ2-1; TRBD2 matches 11 bases. Germline CDR1 MNHEY, CDR2 SMNVEV (reference sequence). This CDR3 spans 16 amino acids. V lost 5 bases to trimming and J lost 7 bases; unmatched junction nucleotides: 10. The CDR3 sequence is CASSPLAGGLQNEQFF. The CDR3 bases are TGTGCCAGCAGTCCCCTAGCGGGAGGCTTGCAAAATGAGCAGTTCTTC.

This clone appeared a single time. The V call is TRBV27, the J call TRBJ2-5, with 8 bases lining up with TRBD1. CDR3 size: 15 residues. Losses at the gene ends were 5 bases for V and 8 bases for J; bases not matched to a gene: 13. Looked up from germline, CDR1 is MNHEY and CDR2 is SMNVEV (reference sequence). The CDR3 loop reads CASSHGQGFAGTQYF. CDR3 nucleotides: TGTGCCAGCAGTCACGGACAGGGATTTGCGGGAACCCAGTACTTC.

This clone was recorded a few times. The V and J genes are TRBV30 and TRBJ1-6, with D hard to call. Germline V gene sequence: CDR1 GTSNPN, CDR2 SVGIG (reference sequence). V lost 3 bases, J lost 2 bases, and 8 bases lay in between. The CDR3 length is 14 residues. DNA for the CDR3: TGTGCCTGGAGACAGAAAACCTATAATTCACCCCTCCACTTT. It translates to CAWRQKTYNSPLHF.

This rearrangement joins TRBV6-1 to TRBJ1-6; 7 nucleotides match TRBD1. Per germline, CDR1 MNHNS and CDR2 SASEGT. The V segment lost 3 bases and the J segment 8 bases; nucleotides outside the gene matches: 4. CDR3 size: 14 residues. This chain's CDR3 is CASSETGSHSPLHF. CDR3 in DNA: TGTGCCAGCAGTGAGACAGGGAGCCATTCACCCCTCCACTTT.